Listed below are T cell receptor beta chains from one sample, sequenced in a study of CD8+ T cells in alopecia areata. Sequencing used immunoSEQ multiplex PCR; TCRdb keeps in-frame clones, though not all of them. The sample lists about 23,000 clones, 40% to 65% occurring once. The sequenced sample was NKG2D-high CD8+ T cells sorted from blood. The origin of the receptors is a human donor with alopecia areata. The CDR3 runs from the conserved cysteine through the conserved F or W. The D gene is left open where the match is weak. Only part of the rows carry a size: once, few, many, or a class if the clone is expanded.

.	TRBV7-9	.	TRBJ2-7	TGTGCCAGCAGCGAGTCCTACGAGCAGTACTTC	CASSESYEQYF
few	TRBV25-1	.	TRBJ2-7	TGTGCCAGCAGTGAAGCCTACGAGCAGTACTTC	CASSEAYEQYF
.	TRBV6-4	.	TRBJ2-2	TGTGCCAGCAGTGTAGGAGCTAGCACCGGGGAGCTGTTTTTT	CASSVGASTGELFF
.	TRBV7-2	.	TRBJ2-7	TGTGCCAGCAGCTTAGGTGAATACGAGCAGTACTTC	CASSLGEYEQYF
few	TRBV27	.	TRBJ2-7	TGTGCCAGCAGCTCAGGATCCGAGCAGTACTTC	CASSSGSEQYF
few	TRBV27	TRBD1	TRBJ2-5	TGTGCCAGCAGTCCCACAGGGGAGACGGAGACCCAGTACTTC	CASSPTGETETQYF
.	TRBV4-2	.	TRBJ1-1	TGTGCCAGCAGCCAAGACCCGGTGAACACTGAAGCTTTCTTT	CASSQDPVNTEAFF
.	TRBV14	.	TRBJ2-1	TGTGCCAGCAGCCAACAGGTTTACAATGAGCAGTTCTTC	CASSQQVYNEQFF
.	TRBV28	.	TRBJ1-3	TGTGCCAGCAGTTTTGAGGGTTCTGGAAACACCATATATTTT	CASSFEGSGNTIYF
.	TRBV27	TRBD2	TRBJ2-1	TGTGCCAGCAGCACCCCCACTAGCGGAAGCTCCTACAATGAGCAGTTCTTC	CASSTPTSGSSYNEQFF
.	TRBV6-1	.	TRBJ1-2	TGTGCCAGCACCGGGGACCTCTATGGCTACACCTTC	CASTGDLYGYTF
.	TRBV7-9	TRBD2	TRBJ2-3	TGTGCCTGCCACCCGGGGACTACTAGCACAGATACGCAGTATTTT	CACHPGTTSTDTQYF
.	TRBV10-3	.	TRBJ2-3	TGTGCCGTAGCTGAGAAGCGGGGCACAGATACGCAGTATTTT	CAVAEKRGTDTQYF
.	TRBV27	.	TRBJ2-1	TGTGCCAGCAGTTTATCCGGGCTTAACTACAATGAGCAGTTCTTC	CASSLSGLNYNEQFF
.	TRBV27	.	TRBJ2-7	TGTGCCAGCAGTTTATCCAACGGGGCAAAGCGAATAACTACATACGAGCAGTACTTC	CASSLSNGAKRITTYEQYF
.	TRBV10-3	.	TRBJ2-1	TGTGCCATCAGCCTTCGGGGCCAGGCGGCTTACAATGAGCAGTTCTTC	CAISLRGQAAYNEQFF
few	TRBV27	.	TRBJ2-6	TGTGCCAGCAACGAGAACAGGGCGTCGGCCAACGTCCTGACTTTC	CASNENRASANVLTF
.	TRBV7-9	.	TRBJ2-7	TGTGCCAGCAGCTTAGTTGGGACCGACAACTACGAGCAGTACTTC	CASSLVGTDNYEQYF
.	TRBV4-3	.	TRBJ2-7	TGCGCCAGCAGCCAAGTGGCCAGCGTTACCTACGAGCAGTACTTC	CASSQVASVTYEQYF
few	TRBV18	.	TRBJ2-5	TGTGCCAGCTCACCATCGAGAAGGACCCAGTACTTC	CASSPSRRTQYF
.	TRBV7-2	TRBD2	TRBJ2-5	TGTGCCAGCAGCCAAAGCGGGAGAGGGGAGACCCAGTACTTC	CASSQSGRGETQYF
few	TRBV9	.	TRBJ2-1	TGTGCCAGCACCGAAGGGGGGAACAATGAGCAGTTCTTC	CASTEGGNNEQFF
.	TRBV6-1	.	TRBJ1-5	TGTGCCAGCGCCCCATTTGAGCAGCCCCAGCATTTT	CASAPFEQPQHF
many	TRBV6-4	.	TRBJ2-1	TGTGCCAGCAGTCCCGAGTACTGGGGCTTCCTGGCTTGGGATGAGCAGTTCTTC	CASSPEYWGFLAWDEQFF
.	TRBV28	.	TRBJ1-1	TGTGCCAGCAGTTTATCCCCAGGCATGAACACTGAAGCTTTCTTT	CASSLSPGMNTEAFF
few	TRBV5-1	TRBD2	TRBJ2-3	TGCGCCAGCAGCCTCGCGACTAGCGGGAGGACAGATACGCAGTATTTT	CASSLATSGRTDTQYF
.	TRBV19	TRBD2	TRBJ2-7	TGTGCCAGTAGTACCCAAGCGGGGGGAACCTACGAGCAGTACTTC	CASSTQAGGTYEQYF
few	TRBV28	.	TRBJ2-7	TGTGCCAGCAGTTCCGGGACTCCCATCCCGAGCTCCTACGAGCAGTACTTC	CASSSGTPIPSSYEQYF
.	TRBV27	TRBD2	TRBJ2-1	TGTGCCAGCAGTCCATCCCCGGGACTAGCCGAAGATAACAATGAGCAGTTCTTC	CASSPSPGLAEDNNEQFF
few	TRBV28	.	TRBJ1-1	TGTGCCAGCAGTTTCTGGGGAGACAGATTGAACACTGAAGCTTTCTTT	CASSFWGDRLNTEAFF
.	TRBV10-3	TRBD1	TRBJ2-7	TGTGCCATCAGGGGGACAGGAGCTCTCTACGAGCAGTACTTC	CAIRGTGALYEQYF
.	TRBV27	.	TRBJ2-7	TGTGCCAGCAGACGCAAGGGGATAGGATTCTGGCTCGAGCAGTACTTC	CASRRKGIGFWLEQYF
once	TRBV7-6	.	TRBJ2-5	TGTGCCAGCAGCTTAGAGTCGGCTAGTAGGACCCAGTACTTC	CASSLESASRTQYF
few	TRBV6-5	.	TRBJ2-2	TGTGCCAGCAGTTACCGTGGTCTCGGGGAGCTGTTTTTT	CASSYRGLGELFF
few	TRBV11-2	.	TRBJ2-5	TGTGCCAGCAGCTCCCGTTGGGACGCAGGTTCGGAGACCCAGTACTTC	CASSSRWDAGSETQYF
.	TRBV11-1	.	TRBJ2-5	TGTGCCAGCAGCCCGTATCCCGGGACCCAAGAGACCCAGTACTTC	CASSPYPGTQETQYF
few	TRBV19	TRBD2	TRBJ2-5	TGTGCCAGTAGTACCTATAGCGGGAGCCACTCAGGGGAGACCCAGTACTTC	CASSTYSGSHSGETQYF